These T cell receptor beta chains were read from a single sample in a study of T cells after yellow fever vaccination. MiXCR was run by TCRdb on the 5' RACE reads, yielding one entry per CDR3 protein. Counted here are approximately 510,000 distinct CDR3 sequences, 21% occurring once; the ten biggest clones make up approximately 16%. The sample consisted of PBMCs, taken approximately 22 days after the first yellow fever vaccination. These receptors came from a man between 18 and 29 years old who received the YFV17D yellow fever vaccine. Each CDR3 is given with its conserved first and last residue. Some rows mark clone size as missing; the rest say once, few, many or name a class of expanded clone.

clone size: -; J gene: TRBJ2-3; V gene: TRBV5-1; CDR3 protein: CASSLGAAGDTQYF
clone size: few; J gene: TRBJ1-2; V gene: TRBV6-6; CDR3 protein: CASRDDINYGYTF
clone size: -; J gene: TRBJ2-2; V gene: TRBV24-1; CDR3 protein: CATSASSDRAFGELFF
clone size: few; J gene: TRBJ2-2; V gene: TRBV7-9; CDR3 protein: CAIASIANTGELFF
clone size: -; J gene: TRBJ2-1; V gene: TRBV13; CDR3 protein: CASSFDFRGILWQAGNEQFF
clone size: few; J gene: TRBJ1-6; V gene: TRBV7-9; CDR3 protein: CASSQNRQEFNSPLHF
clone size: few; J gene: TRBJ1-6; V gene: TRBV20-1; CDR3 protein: CSAREPGHGGSPLHF
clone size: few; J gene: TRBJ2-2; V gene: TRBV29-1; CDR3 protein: CSVDTPGRGNTGELFF
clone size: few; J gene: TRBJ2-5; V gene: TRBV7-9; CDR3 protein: CASSLGGRGLETQYF
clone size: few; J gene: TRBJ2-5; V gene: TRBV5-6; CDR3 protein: CASSLEVPGETQYF
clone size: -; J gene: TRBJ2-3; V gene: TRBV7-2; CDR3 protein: CASSSPNWDSFADTQYF
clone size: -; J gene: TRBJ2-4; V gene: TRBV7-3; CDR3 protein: CASSALEVENIQYF
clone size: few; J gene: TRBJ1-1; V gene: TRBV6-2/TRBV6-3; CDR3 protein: CASGQQVTNTEAFF
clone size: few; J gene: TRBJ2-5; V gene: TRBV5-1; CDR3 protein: CASSRGSSGQETQYF
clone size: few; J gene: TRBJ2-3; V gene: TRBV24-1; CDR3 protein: CATSDPRGSDTQYF
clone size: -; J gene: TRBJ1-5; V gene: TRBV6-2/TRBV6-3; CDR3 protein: CASTLQADQPQHF
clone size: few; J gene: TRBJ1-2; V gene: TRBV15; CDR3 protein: CATSRDRGQGNGYTF
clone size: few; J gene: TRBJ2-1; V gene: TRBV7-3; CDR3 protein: CASSAEQGNEQFF
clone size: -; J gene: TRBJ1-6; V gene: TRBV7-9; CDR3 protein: CASSLEADSSPLHF
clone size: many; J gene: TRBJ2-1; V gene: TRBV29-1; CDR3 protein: CSVEATSGGANEQFF
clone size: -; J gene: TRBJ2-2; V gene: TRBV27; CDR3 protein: CASSTLGGGNTGELFF
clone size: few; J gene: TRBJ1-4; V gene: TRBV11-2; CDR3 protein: CASSLSRSEKLFF
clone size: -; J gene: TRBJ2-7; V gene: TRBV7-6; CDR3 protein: CASSAFGGYDEQYF
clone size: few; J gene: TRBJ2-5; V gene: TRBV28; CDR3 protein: CASTSISTAEETQYF
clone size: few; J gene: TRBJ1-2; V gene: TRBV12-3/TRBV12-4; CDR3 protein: CASSLVPGSAWGYTF
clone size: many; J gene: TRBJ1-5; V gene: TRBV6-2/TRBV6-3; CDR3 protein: CASSAIQGRVRWPQHF
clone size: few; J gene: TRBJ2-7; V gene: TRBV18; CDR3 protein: CASSWVGGADEQYF
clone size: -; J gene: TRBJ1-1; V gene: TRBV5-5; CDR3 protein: CASSLEIAVNTEAFF
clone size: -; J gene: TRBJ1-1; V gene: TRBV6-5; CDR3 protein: CASSYRQGPAEAFF
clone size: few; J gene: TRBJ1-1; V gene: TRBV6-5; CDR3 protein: CASSYVDRVNTEAFF
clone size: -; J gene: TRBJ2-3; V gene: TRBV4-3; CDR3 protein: CASSQDQRGGDTQYF
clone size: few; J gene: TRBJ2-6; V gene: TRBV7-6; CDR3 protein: CASSLDIRSGANVLTF
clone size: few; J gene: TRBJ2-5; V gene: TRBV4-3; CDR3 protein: CASSQSRQETQYF
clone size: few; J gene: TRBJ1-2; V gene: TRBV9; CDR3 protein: CASSVTPTGNYGYTF
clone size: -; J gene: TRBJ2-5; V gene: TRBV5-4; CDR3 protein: CASSLGGQGPPMDQYF
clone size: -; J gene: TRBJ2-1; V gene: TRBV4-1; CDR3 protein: CASSQVASQYNEQFF
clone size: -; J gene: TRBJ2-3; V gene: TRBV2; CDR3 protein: CATGPLTDTQYF
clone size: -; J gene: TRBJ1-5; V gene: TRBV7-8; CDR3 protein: CASSLGRGRQPQHF
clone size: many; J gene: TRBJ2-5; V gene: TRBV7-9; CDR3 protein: CASSPPPGLVQETQYF
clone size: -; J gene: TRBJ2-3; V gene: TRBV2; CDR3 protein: CASSPDRVGADTQYF
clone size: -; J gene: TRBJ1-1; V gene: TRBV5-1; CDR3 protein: CASSGQANTEAFF
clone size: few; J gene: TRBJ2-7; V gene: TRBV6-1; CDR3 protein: CASTDPQASYEQYF
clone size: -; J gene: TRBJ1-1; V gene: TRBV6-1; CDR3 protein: CASLEKKAFF
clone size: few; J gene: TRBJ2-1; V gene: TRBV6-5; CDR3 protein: CASSYSGERGSGEQFF
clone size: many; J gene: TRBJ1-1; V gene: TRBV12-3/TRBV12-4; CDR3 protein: CASSFDRNTEAFF
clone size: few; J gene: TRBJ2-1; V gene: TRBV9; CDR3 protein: CASSATSGGLSYNEQFF
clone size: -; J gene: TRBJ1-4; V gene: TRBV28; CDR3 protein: CASRRDTSNNEKLFF
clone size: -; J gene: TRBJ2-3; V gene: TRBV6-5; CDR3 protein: CASSYFEATDTQYF
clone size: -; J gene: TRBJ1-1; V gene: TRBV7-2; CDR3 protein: CASSLVNGLAEAFF
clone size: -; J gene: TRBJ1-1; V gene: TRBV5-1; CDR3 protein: CASSLEAVKMNTEAFF